This TCR beta chain came from a study of OX40 agonist ivuxolimab in advanced cancers. Study-wide background: Dose-escalation patients were diagnosed with hepatocellular carcinoma, melanoma, renal cell cancer or head and neck cancer.

The germline V gene has CDR1 SGHRS and CDR2 YFSETQ. The CDR3 totals 13 residues. V was trimmed by 2 bases and J by 3 bases, leaving 9 bases between them. The method was immunoSEQ multiplex PCR; TCRdb's version includes in-frame clones alone and lacks a portion of them. Seen here are roughly 20,000 clones, around 74% observed once, and the top ten hold about 33%. The source was CD4+ or CD8+ T cells sorted from blood, collected in a trial of the OX40 agonist ivuxolimab. The rearrangement uses TRBV5-1 and TRBJ2-7; D might be TRBD1 or TRBD2, each matching 5 bases. The TCR sequence derives from an adult with an advanced solid tumor such as melanoma, head and neck, liver or kidney cancer. CDR3 protein: CASSFGGGYEQYF. The CDR3 DNA is TGCGCCAGCAGCTTTGGTGGGGGCTACGAGCAGTACTTC.